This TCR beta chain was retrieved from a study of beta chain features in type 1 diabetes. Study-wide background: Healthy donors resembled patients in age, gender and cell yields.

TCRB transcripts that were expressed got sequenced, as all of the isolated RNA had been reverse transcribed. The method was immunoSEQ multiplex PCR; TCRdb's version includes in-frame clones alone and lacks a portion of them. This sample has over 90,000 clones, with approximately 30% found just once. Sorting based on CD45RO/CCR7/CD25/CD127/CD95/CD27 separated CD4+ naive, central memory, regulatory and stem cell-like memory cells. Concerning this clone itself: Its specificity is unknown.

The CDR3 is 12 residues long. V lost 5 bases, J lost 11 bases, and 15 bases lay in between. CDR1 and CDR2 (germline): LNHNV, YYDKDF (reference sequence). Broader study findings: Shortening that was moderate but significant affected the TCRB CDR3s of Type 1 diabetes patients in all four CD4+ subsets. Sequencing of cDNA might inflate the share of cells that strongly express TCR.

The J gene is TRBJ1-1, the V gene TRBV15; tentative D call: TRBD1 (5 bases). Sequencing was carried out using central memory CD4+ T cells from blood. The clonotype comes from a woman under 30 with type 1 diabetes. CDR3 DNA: TGTGCCACCAGCTCCCAGGGTCGGCGGGCTTTCTTT. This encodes CATSSQGRRAFF.